This T cell receptor beta chain stems from a study of vaccination and CD4 T cells after COVID-19. Findings and caveats of the study: Analysis of convalescent patients found that 304 of 307 vaccine-specific clones were spike mono-reactive.

The sample's time point: late sampling 161 to 241 days after vaccination in a few convalescent patients. Treatment of the sample: approximately nine-day PBMC culture with coronavirus spike peptide pools or control peptides (ViraFEST assay). Germline V gene lookup returns CDR1 SGHTA and CDR2 FQGNSA. Trimming left V 4 bases short and J 0 bases short, with 4 bases between. The CDR3 spans 13 residues. Concerning this clonotype itself: Its antigen is not identified.

Oncomine TCR Beta short-read sequencing was applied to DNA from cultured CD4+ T cells. TCRdb reanalysed the PCR reads using MiXCR and keeps one entry per CDR3 protein. Of more than 15,000 distinct CDR3 sequences listed, about 50% were seen once; the top ten hold less than 20%. Here the sequenced sample was CD4+ T cells from blood, cultured in vitro, taken about 7 months after SARS-CoV-2 vaccination. The chain uses TRBV7-2 and TRBJ1-5; D gene ambiguous. The sequence derives from a human donor who had recovered from COVID-19. As DNA, the CDR3 is TGTGCCAGCAGCTATAGTAGCAATCAGCCCCAGCATTTT. This translates into CASSYSSNQPQHF.